This TCR beta chain is drawn from a study of tumor-infiltrating lymphocytes in primary liver carcinoma. Study background: Per sample, productive TCRbeta reads numbered roughly 3.5 to 7.5 million, similar across tissue types.

The germline V gene encodes CDR1 MDHEN and CDR2 SYDVKM. This CDR3 comprises 14 residues. Trimming cost V 6 bases and J 2 bases, with 12 bases left between them. The template, 500 ng total RNA, yielded TCR beta cDNA made with a constant-region primer. Slightly modified ARM-PCR, run as three nested multiplex PCR rounds, produced the TCR beta libraries. Researchers ran the first two PCR rounds for 9 to 10 cycles each with TRBV1-TRBV30 forward primers and a C-beta reverse primer. Via MiXCR, TCRdb re-called the multiplex PCR reads, giving one row per CDR3 protein. There are about 120,000 distinct CDR3 sequences in the sample; roughly 69% occur only once, and around 9.7% lies in the top ten. This clonotype has a handful of counts. Extraction of RNA together with DNA used roughly 19-31 mg of unsorted bulk tissue.

Material: liver tumor tissue from sampling region 1. Subset defined: tumor region T1, superior pole. This clonotype was obtained from a woman aged 55-69 years with primary liver carcinoma and hepatitis B virus infection. The rearrangement joins TRBV28 to TRBJ2-3; weak D call: TRBD1 (6 bases). The CDR3: CASSQGGLTDTQYF. CDR3 DNA: TGTGCCAGCAGCCAAGGGGGTCTCACAGATACGCAGTATTTT. Full variable domain (rest looked up from reference TRBV28 and TRBJ2-3): DVKVTQSSRYLVKRTGEKVFLECVQDMDHENMFWYRQDPGLGLRLIYFSYDVKMKEKGDIPEGYSVSREKKERFSLILESASTNQTSMYLCASSQGGLTDTQYFGPGTRLTVL.